Included here is one TCR beta chain sequence, with context. What it binds is unknown. Recent vaccinations or acute infections were absent in the healthy HIV-negative adult donors. The protocol was immunoSEQ multiplex PCR, while the TCRdb copy is restricted to in-frame clones and leaves out a portion. Of millions of clones in the sample, 93% were seen once. The data were obtained in a study of shared clonotypes between healthy human individuals. General study results and limits: Read depth was anticipated to influence clonotype sharing among donors. Non-shared clonotypes had lower generation probabilities than those shared by all four donors.

CDR1 is LGHNA, CDR2 YNFKEQ, per germline. This CDR3 comprises 15 residues. V was clipped by 1 base and J by 2 bases; unmatched bases: 1. The receptor was isolated from a man aged 18 to 29 in good health. Some clones in this sample may be carry-over from other donors' samples. The source material was naive CD4+ T cells from PBMCs. Subset of the sample: CD45RA+ positively selected. V and J are TRBV4-2 and TRBJ1-2; 10 bases fit TRBD1. The CDR3 spells CASSQGDRGNYGYTF. The CDR3, as DNA: TGTGCCAGCAGCCAAGGGGACAGGGGCAACTATGGCTACACCTTC.